The TCR beta chain described here comes from a study of a mutant IDH1 vaccine in newly diagnosed glioma. Whole-study context: The treated population exhibited a male proportion of about 62%, a female proportion of roughly 38%, and a mean age of about 40 years. Previous care, which was radiotherapy, temozolomide, or both, most often involved both.

Measured with immunoSEQ multiplex PCR; TCRdb has only the in-frame clones, and not every one. The sample has around 60,000 clones, 75% to 95% seen once; the top ten hold roughly 2.5%. Study outcomes and limitations: It seemed that pseudoprogression was not linked to changes in the top peripheral T cell clonotypes.

CDR3 length equals 15 residues. Germline CDR1 and CDR2: SGHTA and FQGNSA. Trimming removed 0 bases from V and 0 bases from J, with 9 bases in between. Note on this clone: Its target is unknown.

Stated time point: baseline, week 1 (first vaccination visit). Stated treatment: pre-vaccination baseline after standard-of-care therapy. This receptor was taken from a man aged 50 or older with glioma. The input for sequencing was PBMCs, taken from a glioma patient treated with radiotherapy, temozolomide or both. The chain combines TRBV7-2 with TRBJ2-7; D might be TRBD1 (5 bases). The CDR3 nucleotides read TGTGCCAGCAGCTTAGCGCAGGGTTACTCCTACGAGCAGTACTTC. This encodes CASSLAQGYSYEQYF.